The rows below give T cell receptor beta chains drawn from one sample of a study of CD8 T cells in Susac syndrome. TCRdb re-called the immunoSEQ multiplex PCR reads with MiXCR, one entry per CDR3 protein. The sample carries about 170,000 distinct CDR3 sequences, 95% to 96% recorded once. Sequencing used CD4+ T cells from PBMCs. These receptors all stem from a human donor with Susac syndrome. Both conserved end residues are part of each CDR3. A D gene is named only where the DNA matches it firmly. The size entry is marked missing in some rows and otherwise reads once, few, many or a size class.

d_call	v_call	j_call	clone_size	cdr3_aa	cdr3_nt
-	TRBV29-1	TRBJ2-6	-	CSVVQGSGANVLTF	TGCAGCGTCGTACAGGGTTCTGGGGCCAACGTCCTGACTTTC
-	TRBV5-4	TRBJ2-3	-	CASSFRTDTQYF	TGTGCCAGCAGCTTTAGGACTGATACGCAGTATTTT
-	TRBV30	TRBJ2-1	-	CAWKQGTYNEQFF	TGTGCCTGGAAACAAGGAACCTACAATGAGCAGTTCTTC
-	TRBV24-1	TRBJ2-7	-	CATSESRDSYEQYF	TGTGCCACCAGTGAGTCCCGGGACTCCTACGAGCAGTACTTC
-	TRBV14	TRBJ1-1	-	CASSPFGGRAEAFF	TGTGCCAGCAGCCCTTTCGGGGGGAGGGCTGAAGCTTTCTTT
-	TRBV20-1	TRBJ1-1	-	CSAPDTEAFF	TGCAGTGCCCCGGACACTGAAGCTTTCTTT
-	TRBV30	TRBJ1-2	-	CAWSVQAPNGYTF	TGTGCCTGGAGTGTACAGGCCCCGAACGGCTACACCTTC
-	TRBV9	TRBJ2-1	once	CASSVVGDPNEQFF	TGTGCCAGCAGCGTAGTAGGGGATCCCAATGAGCAGTTCTTC
TRBD2	TRBV3-1	TRBJ2-3	-	CASSHGTSGLTDTQYF	TGTGCCAGCAGCCACGGGACTAGCGGCCTCACAGATACGCAGTATTTT
-	TRBV29-1	TRBJ2-7	-	CSVKGGSTSYEQYF	TGCAGCGTTAAGGGGGGGAGTACATCCTACGAGCAGTACTTC
-	TRBV30	TRBJ2-1	-	CAWSVLRGSEQFF	TGTGCCTGGAGTGTACTCAGAGGTAGTGAGCAGTTCTTC
-	TRBV30	TRBJ1-1	-	CAWRQGPNTEAFF	TGTGCCTGGAGACAGGGACCGAACACTGAAGCTTTCTTT
-	TRBV28	TRBJ2-4	-	CASSDIQALNIQYF	TGTGCCAGCAGTGACATACAGGCCCTCAACATTCAGTACTTC
TRBD1	TRBV29-1	TRBJ1-1	-	CSVAGDRGLSEAFF	TGCAGCGTTGCGGGGGACAGGGGTCTTAGTGAAGCTTTCTTT
-	TRBV20-1	TRBJ1-5	-	CSARGPEGPQHF	TGCAGTGCTAGGGGGCCCGAGGGCCCCCAGCATTTT
-	TRBV11-1	TRBJ2-1	-	CASTGVSYNEQFF	TGTGCCAGCACTGGGGTCTCCTACAATGAGCAGTTCTTC
TRBD1	TRBV5-1	TRBJ2-1	-	CASSLVKGANEQFF	TGCGCCAGCAGCTTGGTAAAGGGGGCGAATGAGCAGTTCTTC
TRBD2	TRBV27	TRBJ2-1	-	CASSSSGGSYNEQFF	TGTGCCAGCAGTTCTAGCGGGGGCTCCTACAATGAGCAGTTCTTC
TRBD2	TRBV20-1	TRBJ2-3	-	CSAGALAGVIDTQYF	TGCAGTGCTGGGGCTTTAGCGGGAGTGATAGATACGCAGTATTTT
TRBD2	TRBV3-1	TRBJ2-1	-	CASSPRTSGSGQFF	TGTGCCAGCAGCCCGCGGACTAGCGGGAGTGGGCAGTTCTTC
-	TRBV2	TRBJ2-5	-	CASTGAHQRETQYF	TGTGCCAGTACCGGGGCCCACCAACGAGAGACCCAGTACTTC
-	TRBV28	TRBJ2-7	-	CASSLVEPYEQYF	TGTGCCAGCAGTTTGGTAGAACCCTACGAGCAGTACTTC
-	TRBV20-1	TRBJ2-1	-	CSARGSGEQFF	TGCAGTGCTAGGGGGTCGGGGGAGCAGTTCTTC
-	TRBV12-3/TRBV12-4	TRBJ1-2	-	CASSPGDRYYGYTF	TGTGCCAGCAGTCCAGGGGATAGGTACTATGGCTACACCTTC
-	TRBV15	TRBJ2-1	-	CATSRVNNEQFF	TGTGCCACCAGCAGAGTAAACAATGAGCAGTTCTTC
-	TRBV30	TRBJ2-7	-	CALRMEYF	TGTGCCCTCCGGATGGAGTACTTC
TRBD2	TRBV3-1	TRBJ2-3	-	CASSRSLAGESTDTQYF	TGTGCCAGCAGCCGGTCTTTAGCGGGAGAGAGCACAGATACGCAGTATTTT